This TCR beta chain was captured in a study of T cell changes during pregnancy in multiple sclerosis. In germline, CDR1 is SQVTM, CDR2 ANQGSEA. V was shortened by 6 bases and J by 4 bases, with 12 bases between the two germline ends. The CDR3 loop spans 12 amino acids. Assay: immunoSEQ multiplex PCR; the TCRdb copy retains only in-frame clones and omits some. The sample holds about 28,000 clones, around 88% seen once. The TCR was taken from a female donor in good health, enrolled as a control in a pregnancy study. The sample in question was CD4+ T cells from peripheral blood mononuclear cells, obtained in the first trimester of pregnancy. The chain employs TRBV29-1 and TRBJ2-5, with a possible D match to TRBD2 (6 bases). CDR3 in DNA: TGCAGCGTCGTGGGAGGCCCAGAGACCCAGTACTTC. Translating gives CSVVGGPETQYF.